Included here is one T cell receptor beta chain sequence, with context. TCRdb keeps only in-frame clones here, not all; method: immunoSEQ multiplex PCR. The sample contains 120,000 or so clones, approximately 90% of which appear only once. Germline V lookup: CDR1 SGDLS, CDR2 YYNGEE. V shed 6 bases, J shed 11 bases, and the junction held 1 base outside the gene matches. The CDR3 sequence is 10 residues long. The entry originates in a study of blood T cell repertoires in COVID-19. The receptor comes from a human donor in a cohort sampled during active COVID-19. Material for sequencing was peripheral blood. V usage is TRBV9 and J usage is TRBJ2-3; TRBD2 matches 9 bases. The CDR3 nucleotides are TGTGCCAGCACTAGCGGGGTGCAGTATTTT. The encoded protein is CASTSGVQYF.